The 30 T cell receptor beta chains below were found in one sample sequenced in a study of cytomegalovirus exposure and HLA in healthy donors. With 60 Vbeta and 13 Jbeta primers, the PCR was carried out. Repertoires were generated with immunoSEQ multiplex PCR, while TCRdb's copy carries only in-frame clones and drops some. This table holds tens of thousands of clones, about 77% found once. The sample consisted of PBMCs. The receptor set was obtained from a male donor in good health and CMV-seropositive.

This chain joins TRBV27 and TRBJ1-2, with a tentative D call TRBD1 (5 bases). V was trimmed by 5 bases and J by 0 bases, leaving 16 bases between them. From germline, CDR1 is MNHEY and CDR2 SMNVEV (reference sequence). This CDR3 region has 16 residues. CDR3 bases: TGTGCCAGCAGTAGGATCCTCACGGGGGCTAACTATGGCTACACCTTC. Translated, it gives CASSRILTGANYGYTF.

The V and J genes are TRBV13 and TRBJ2-7, with D hard to call. Trimming shortened V by 5 bases and J by 0 bases, and 14 bases separated the two germline ends. CDR1 and CDR2 (germline): PRHDT, FYEKMQ (reference sequence). CDR3 length equals 15 residues. DNA for the CDR3: TGTGCCAGCAGCCGATCCCTGGAGAGCTCCTACGAGCAGTACTTC. Encoded protein: CASSRSLESSYEQYF.

The genes are TRBV27 and TRBJ2-3, with 11 bases identical to TRBD2. The CDR3 extends over 17 amino acids. CDR1 and CDR2 from the germline V gene are MNHEY and SMNVEV (reference sequence). V lost 8 bases, J lost 1 base, and 11 bases stayed unmatched. CDR3 region: CASGPGLAERGTDTQYF. In nucleotides, the CDR3 is TGTGCCAGCGGACCGGGACTAGCGGAGAGGGGCACAGATACGCAGTATTTT.

CDR3 amino acids: CASSAGDRAVTEAFF. In nucleotides, the CDR3 is TGTGCCAGCAGTGCTGGGGACAGGGCGGTCACTGAAGCTTTCTTT. This chain joins TRBV25-1 and TRBJ1-1, with TRBD1 identical over 9 bases. V lost 4 bases and J lost 4; bases outside the gene matches: 7. In germline, CDR1 is MGHDK, CDR2 SYGVNS. The CDR3 is 15 amino acids.

The chain joins TRBV19 to TRBJ1-5; D ambiguous. CDR1 and CDR2 from the germline V gene are LNHDA and SQIVND (reference sequence). The CDR3 covers 13 residues. The V end lost 4 bases, the J end lost 3 bases, and 7 bases lay between the germline ends. The CDR3 coding sequence is TGTGCCAGTAGTAGTAGTCACAATCAGCCCCAGCATTTT. Translating gives CASSSSHNQPQHF.

V and J are TRBV4-1 and TRBJ2-1; 13 bases line up with TRBD2. There are 17 residues in the CDR3. After removal of 3 bases from V and 5 bases from J, the junction contained 7 bases not matched to a gene. Germline V gene sequence: CDR1 MGHRA, CDR2 YSYEKL. CDR3 nucleotide sequence: TGCGCCAGCAGCCAGACGCGGACTAGCGGGAGAAACAATGAGCAGTTCTTC. Residues: CASSQTRTSGRNNEQFF.

The V gene is TRBV18, the J gene TRBJ1-5; maybe TRBD1 (6 bases). Looked up from germline, CDR1 is KGHSH and CDR2 is LQKENI. CDR3 length: 15 amino acids. The V gene lost 3 bases and the J gene lost 6 bases, with 15 bases spanning the gap. CDR3 DNA: TGTGCCAGCTCACCTGGACAGTTGGTTAGTCAGCCCCAGCATTTT. This codes for CASSPGQLVSQPQHF.

This chain connects TRBV25-1 to TRBJ1-6; 7 bases are a match to TRBD1. CDR1 and CDR2 (germline): MGHDK, SYGVNS. The CDR3 totals 14 residues. Trimming at V came to 4 bases and at J to 3 bases, leaving 0 bases not matched to a gene. Here the CDR3 DNA reads TGTGCCAGCAGTGGGACAGGCTATAATTCACCCCTCCACTTT. It translates to CASSGTGYNSPLHF.

The chain employs TRBV19 and TRBJ1-5; 9 bases agree with TRBD1. V gave up 5 bases and J gave up 6 bases; unmatched junction bases: 2. Per germline, CDR1 LNHDA and CDR2 SQIVND (reference sequence). This CDR3 is 13 amino acids long. DNA for the CDR3: TGTGCCAGTAGTGAACAGGGGGCTCAGCCCCAGCATTTT. Residues: CASSEQGAQPQHF.

V gene TRBV7-9 combines with J gene TRBJ2-1; D gene uncertain. Trimming took off 5 bases at V and 8 bases at J, with 10 bases between the two ends. This CDR3 is built from 12 residues. CDR1 and CDR2 from the germline V gene are SEHNR and FQNEAQ (reference sequence). In DNA, the CDR3 is TGTGCCAGCAGCCGCCCTAGAGATGAGCAGTTCTTC. Translated: CASSRPRDEQFF.

The genes are TRBV2 and TRBJ2-1; no reliable D call. Germline CDR1 SNHLY, CDR2 FYNNEI. V gave up 6 bases and J gave up 6 bases, with 12 bases separating them. This CDR3 is 13 amino acids long. The chain's CDR3 is CASSAWATNEQFF. The CDR3, as DNA: TGTGCCAGCAGCGCCTGGGCCACCAATGAGCAGTTCTTC.

The chain is built from TRBV4-2 and TRBJ1-5; D perhaps matches TRBD1 (5 bases). Germline CDR1 LGHNA, CDR2 YNFKEQ. Trimming took off 6 bases at V and 7 bases at J, with 25 bases between the two ends. The CDR3 contains 17 residues. In nucleotides, the CDR3 is TGTGCCAGCAGAGAGTCCACAGGTTCTTCGGGCGGACAGCCCCAGCATTTT. Protein sequence: CASRESTGSSGGQPQHF.

This clone was detected a few times. The V call is TRBV7-6, the J call TRBJ1-4, with TRBD1 identical over 7 bases. Unmatched junction bases numbered 7, after V lost 4 bases and J lost 5 bases. Looked up from germline, CDR1 is SGHVS and CDR2 is FNYEAQ. The CDR3 is made up of 15 amino acids. The CDR3 nucleotides read TGTGCCAGCAGCTCCCCGGGACAGACGAATGAAAAACTGTTTTTT. As protein: CASSSPGQTNEKLFF.

The chain uses TRBV5-1 and TRBJ1-1; 8 bases align to TRBD1. V gave up 4 bases and J gave up 5 bases; unmatched junction bases: 13. The CDR3 is 16 amino acids. Germline V gene data show CDR1 as SGHRS and CDR2 as YFSETQ. CDR3 sequence reads: CASSTPGQEVKTEAFF. CDR3 nucleotides: TGCGCCAGCAGCACGCCGGGACAGGAGGTAAAAACTGAAGCTTTCTTT.

This chain uses TRBV30 with TRBJ1-1; tentative D call: TRBD1 (6 bases). The CDR3 totals 13 residues. Trimming cost V 2 bases and J 5 bases, with 12 bases left between them. The V gene's germline CDR1 is GTSNPN and CDR2 SVGIG (reference sequence). The CDR3 bases are TGTGCCTGGAGTCGGGGGGCAGGGACTGAAGCTTTCTTT. Translating gives CAWSRGAGTEAFF.

The chain is built from TRBV7-2 and TRBJ2-7; a weak D match, TRBD1 (5 bases). The germline V gene encodes CDR1 SGHTA and CDR2 FQGNSA. The V end lost 2 bases, the J end lost 6 bases, and 14 bases lay between the germline ends. This CDR3 is 14 amino acids long. DNA for the CDR3: TGTGCCAGCAGCTTACAAGGGGAAGGGGTCGAGCAGTACTTC. It encodes CASSLQGEGVEQYF.

This clone turned up a few times. The gene calls are TRBV10-1 and TRBJ2-7; TRBD2 agrees at 7 bases. This CDR3 is built from 12 residues. The germline gives CDR1 WNHNN, CDR2 SYGVQD (reference sequence). V was pared by 5 bases and J by 4 bases, with 2 bases of the junction left unmatched. CDR3 amino acids: CASSPAGYEQYF. CDR3 DNA: TGCGCCAGCAGTCCAGCGGGGTACGAGCAGTACTTC.

The V gene is TRBV5-1, the J gene TRBJ1-2, with D perhaps TRBD1 (5 bases). Germline CDR1 is SGHRS and CDR2 is YFSETQ. Trimming removed 0 bases at V and 10 bases at J, with 19 bases between. The CDR3 is made up of 15 amino acids. The CDR3 here is CASSLEGPWEAAYTF. The CDR3 bases are TGCGCCAGCAGCTTGGAGGGGCCCTGGGAGGCAGCCTACACCTTC.

The gene calls are TRBV5-5 and TRBJ2-1; D remains unclear. V shed 8 bases and J shed 5 bases, with 8 bases lying between them. From germline, CDR1 is SGHKS and CDR2 YYEKEE (reference sequence). The CDR3 covers 11 residues. CDR3 bases: TGTGCCAGTCCAGAGGACAATGAGCAGTTCTTC. Translation: CASPEDNEQFF.

The rearrangement uses TRBV5-4 and TRBJ2-3; TRBD2 aligns across 9 bases. The CDR3 is made up of 16 amino acids. The junction had 6 bases not matched to a gene; V was cut back by 2 bases and J by 2 bases. Germline lookup yields CDR1 SGHNT and CDR2 YYREEE (reference sequence). This chain's CDR3 is CASSFRAGGPTDTQYF. CDR3 DNA: TGTGCCAGCAGCTTTCGTGCGGGAGGGCCCACAGATACGCAGTATTTT.

This chain joins TRBV28 and TRBJ2-3; perhaps TRBD2 as D (5 bases). This CDR3 has 17 residues. V shed 5 bases and J shed 6 bases, with 24 bases lying between them. Germline CDR1 MDHEN, CDR2 SYDVKM. CDR3 loop: CASSLDIGPATGDTQYF. CDR3 nucleotides: TGTGCCAGCAGTCTCGATATTGGTCCGGCCACGGGGGATACGCAGTATTTT.

This clone was seen just once. This chain connects TRBV6-6 to TRBJ2-7; 8 bases match TRBD2. Germline trimming cut 2 bases from V and 2 bases from J; bases unmatched to any gene: 8. Germline V gives CDR1 MNHNY, CDR2 SVGAGI (reference sequence). This CDR3 is built from 16 residues. CDR3 loop: CASSYGAGSGAYEQYF. DNA of the CDR3: TGTGCCAGCAGTTACGGGGCAGGTAGCGGGGCCTACGAGCAGTACTTC.

The chain recombines TRBV30 with TRBJ1-4; 7 bases are shared with TRBD1. Germline V gives CDR1 GTSNPN, CDR2 SVGIG (reference sequence). CDR3 length: 15 amino acids. V lost 3 bases and J lost 6; bases outside the gene matches: 10. CDR3 region: CAWSVGAGTDEKLFF. The CDR3 DNA reads as TGTGCCTGGAGCGTGGGAGCCGGGACAGATGAAAAACTGTTTTTT.

The CDR3 here is CASMGLARETQYF. Written as DNA, the CDR3 is TGTGCCAGCATGGGACTAGCGCGAGAGACCCAGTACTTC. The chain recombines TRBV27 with TRBJ2-5; TRBD2 matches at 10 bases. J was trimmed by 4 bases and V by 7 bases; bases with no gene match: 3. Germline CDR1 reads MNHEY; CDR2 reads SMNVEV (reference sequence). The length of the CDR3 is 13 residues.

In DNA, the CDR3 is TGTGCCAGCAGTGGACAGGGGCACACTGAAGCTTTCTTT. Its translation: CASSGQGHTEAFF. V usage is TRBV2 and J usage is TRBJ1-1, with 8 bases identical to TRBD1. Trimming took 4 bases from V and 3 from J; bases not matched to a gene: 1. The CDR3 loop spans 13 amino acids. Germline CDR1 reads SNHLY; CDR2 reads FYNNEI.

This clone was seen a few times. CDR3 DNA sequence: TGTGCCAGCAGCCGTAGCCTGTTCGAAAAACTGTTTTTT. This gives the protein CASSRSLFEKLFF. V gene TRBV27 combines with J gene TRBJ1-4; D is unclear. The germline V gene has CDR1 MNHEY and CDR2 SMNVEV (reference sequence). V was shortened by 6 bases and J by 8 bases, with 13 bases between the two germline ends. This CDR3 is 13 amino acids long.

This chain uses TRBV4-1 with TRBJ2-3, with D possibly matching TRBD1 (6 bases). This CDR3 has 14 amino acids. V was pared by 1 base and J by 3 bases, with 8 bases between. Germline lookup yields CDR1 MGHRA and CDR2 YSYEKL. CDR3 bases: TGCGCCAGCAGCCAAGGGGGGCGTACAGATACGCAGTATTTT. Translating gives CASSQGGRTDTQYF.

The rearrangement joins TRBV7-8 to TRBJ1-5; 8 nucleotides agree with TRBD1. CDR3 length: 13 amino acids. The germline V gene has CDR1 SGHVS and CDR2 FQNEAQ. J gave up 14 bases and V 1 base, and 7 bases lay outside the gene matches. CDR3 amino acids: CASSLGLGQGKHF. In DNA, the CDR3 is TGTGCCAGCAGCTTAGGCCTCGGACAGGGCAAGCATTTT.

This chain links TRBV19 with TRBJ2-2; D ambiguous. CDR3 length: 14 residues. Germline V gene data show CDR1 as LNHDA and CDR2 as SQIVND (reference sequence). V lost 6 bases to trimming and J lost 6 bases, with 14 bases between them. As DNA, the CDR3 is TGTGCCAGTAGCGGTTCTTACAGCCCCGGGGAGCTGTTTTTT. Translating gives CASSGSYSPGELFF.

This clone has a handful of counts. This chain connects TRBV28 to TRBJ1-2; D is undetermined. From germline, CDR1 is MDHEN and CDR2 SYDVKM. The CDR3 contains 12 residues. V was trimmed by 6 bases and J by 4 bases, leaving 9 bases between them. Here the CDR3 DNA reads TGTGCCAGCAGCCGGGGTCCCTATGGCTACACCTTC. Translated, it gives CASSRGPYGYTF.